This T cell receptor (beta chain) was identified during a study of blood T cells in healthy people across ages. This clonotype was picked up a small number of times. The antigen is unknown. CDR3 length: 14 amino acids. The J segment lost 4 bases and the V segment lost 7 bases, leaving 7 bases of the junction unmatched. Findings and limits, study-wide: A roughly linear fall in TCR beta diversity per million T cells was seen with increasing age. Whereas aged donors had fewer naive CD4+ cells, long-lived donors had more of them and higher diversity. CMV infection status of these donors was not known.

It was with a sample-barcoded 5' primer and a J-beta primer mix that a second PCR of about 7 to 12 cycles was run. TCRdb ran MiXCR on the 5' RACE reads and lists one entry per CDR3 protein. The repertoire holds 750,000 to 1,000,000 distinct CDR3 sequences, with 25% to 30% as singletons. The data were also submitted as part of a second study, on T cells of mothers and their children. That work contributes: Each mother yielded more than 10 million TCR beta CDR3 reads. Each child yielded approximately 2.9 million reads.

The sample was blood. The clonotype originates from a woman in her 40s in good health. The chain recombines TRBV12-3 or TRBV12-4 with TRBJ2-1; 7 bases align to TRBD1. CDR3 in DNA: TGTGCCAGCAACCGGGACAGCGCTTACAATGAGCAGTTCTTC. Translated: CASNRDSAYNEQFF.